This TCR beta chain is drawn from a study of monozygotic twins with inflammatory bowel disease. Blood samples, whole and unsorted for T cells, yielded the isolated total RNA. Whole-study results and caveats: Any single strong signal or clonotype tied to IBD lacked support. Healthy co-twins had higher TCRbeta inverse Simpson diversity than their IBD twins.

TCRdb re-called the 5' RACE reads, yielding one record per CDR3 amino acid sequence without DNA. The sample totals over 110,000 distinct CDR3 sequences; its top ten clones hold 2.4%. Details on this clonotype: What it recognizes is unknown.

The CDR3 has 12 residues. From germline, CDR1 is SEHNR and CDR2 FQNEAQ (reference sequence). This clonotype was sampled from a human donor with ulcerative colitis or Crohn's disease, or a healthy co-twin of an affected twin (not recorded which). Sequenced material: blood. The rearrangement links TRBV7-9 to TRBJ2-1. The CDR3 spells CASSSISDEQFF.